These 3 T cell receptor beta chains share one sample of origin, sequenced in a study of beta chain features in type 1 diabetes. Expressed TCRB transcripts were sequenced because the entire RNA isolate underwent reverse transcription. TCRdb's copy holds only in-frame clones and misses some; the assay was immunoSEQ multiplex PCR. The sample lists approximately 730,000 clones, 13% occurring once. These receptors' antigens are unknown. Study conclusions and caveats: Shortening of TCRB CDR3s, moderate but significant, appeared in all four CD4+ subsets of Type 1 diabetes patients.

The specimen sequenced was naive CD4+ T cells from blood. The receptors shown here come from a man aged 18 to 35 with type 1 diabetes.

The chain employs TRBV5-1 and TRBJ1-5, with TRBD1 matching over 7 bases. Trimming cost V 4 bases and J 5 bases; bases outside gene matches: 6. Germline CDR1 is SGHRS and CDR2 is YFSETQ. The CDR3 runs to 14 residues. This CDR3 is CASSLGTDYQPQHF. The CDR3 coding sequence is TGCGCCAGCAGCCTCGGGACAGATTATCAGCCCCAGCATTTT.

V and J are TRBV30 and TRBJ1-2, with D possibly TRBD1 on 5 matching bases. Trimming stripped 3 bases from V and 5 bases from J, with 13 bases between. The CDR3 has 13 residues. Germline assignment: CDR1 GTSNPN and CDR2 SVGIG (reference sequence). In DNA, the CDR3 is TGTGCCTGGAGAGGGGCTGGAGCATATGGCTACACCTTC. Amino acid sequence: CAWRGAGAYGYTF.

This clone has a handful of counts. V and J are TRBV7-9 and TRBJ1-5; D is unresolved. The V end lost 6 bases, the J end lost 5 bases, and 8 bases lay between the germline ends. This CDR3 has 12 amino acids. Per germline, CDR1 SEHNR and CDR2 FQNEAQ (reference sequence). In DNA, the CDR3 is TGTGCCAGCAGAAACGAGGATCAGCCCCAGCATTTT. It translates to CASRNEDQPQHF.